A single sample is the source of the 11 T cell receptor beta chains below, sequenced in a study of vaccination and CD4 T cells after COVID-19. The antigens for these receptors are not known. Treatment given: approximately nine-day PBMC culture with coronavirus spike peptide pools or control peptides (ViraFEST assay). The Oncomine TCR Beta short-read assay sequenced DNA from cultured CD4+ T cells. TCRdb reanalysed the PCR reads using MiXCR and keeps one entry per CDR3 protein. The table records fewer than 6,500 distinct CDR3 sequences, 15% to 20% of them present only once. Specimen: CD4+ T cells from blood, cultured in vitro. All receptors derive from a human donor who had recovered from COVID-19.

J is TRBJ1-1 and V is TRBV4-3; perhaps TRBD1 as D (5 bases). The V end was cut by 1 base, the J end by 4 bases, with 13 bases between. From germline, CDR1 is LGHNA and CDR2 YSLEER. The CDR3 contains 15 residues. The CDR3 spells CASSQVIQGGTEAFF. CDR3 bases: TGCGCCAGCAGCCAAGTGATCCAGGGCGGCACTGAAGCTTTCTTT.

The chain links TRBV19 to TRBJ2-7; D is undetermined. Trimming pared 5 bases from V and 0 bases from J, leaving 14 bases between. This CDR3 has 15 amino acids. From germline, CDR1 is LNHDA and CDR2 SQIVND (reference sequence). The CDR3 coding sequence is TGTGCCAGTAGTTCCCGGACGGCAAGCTCCTACGAGCAGTACTTC. It encodes CASSSRTASSYEQYF. Together with reference TRBV19 and TRBJ2-7, the CDR3 gives the full variable domain: DGGITQSPKYLFRKEGQNVTLSCEQNLNHDAMYWYRQDPGQGLRLIYYSQIVNDFQKGDIAEGYSVSREKKESFPLTVTSAQKNPTAFYLCASSSRTASSYEQYFGPGTRLTVT.

The table lists this clonotype with a few counts. This sequence joins TRBV28 and TRBJ1-5, with a tentative D call TRBD1 (5 bases). The CDR3 spans 15 residues. Germline loops: CDR1 MDHEN, CDR2 SYDVKM. With 5 bases removed from V and 3 bases from J, the gap between germline ends came to 14 bases. In DNA form, the CDR3 reads TGTGCCAGCAGTACCCCTCTAGGGGACAATCAGCCCCAGCATTTT. It is translated as CASSTPLGDNQPQHF.

Relative to its sample, this clonotype is medium-sized. The chain uses TRBV6-1 and TRBJ1-2, with D maybe TRBD1 (6 bases). This CDR3 is built from 15 residues. Germline values: CDR1 MNHNS, CDR2 SASEGT. V was cut by 5 bases and J by 3 bases, with 16 bases left in between. CDR3 DNA sequence: TGTGCCAGCAGTAGACAACAGGGAGGTGACTATGGCTACACCTTC. It translates to CASSRQQGGDYGYTF.

By sample share, this clonotype is medium-sized. V usage is TRBV7-2 and J usage is TRBJ1-2; TRBD1 aligns across 7 bases. The V gene's germline CDR1 is SGHTA and CDR2 FQGNSA. The CDR3 is made up of 17 amino acids. J gave up 1 base and V 4 bases, and 12 bases lay outside the gene matches. DNA for the CDR3: TGTGCCAGCAGCTCGCCACGGGAGGGGGCATTTAACTATGGCTACACCTTC. It yields the protein CASSSPREGAFNYGYTF.

By share, this clonotype ranks as medium-sized. Here the CDR3 reads CASRSGRLNTEAFF. The DNA for the CDR3 is TGTGCCAGCAGATCTGGACGGTTGAACACTGAAGCTTTCTTT. The gene calls are TRBV7-9 and TRBJ1-1; D uncertain. CDR1 SEHNR and CDR2 FQNEAQ come from the germline V gene (reference sequence). This CDR3 spans 14 amino acids. Trimming took off 6 bases at V and 0 bases at J, with 11 bases between the two ends.

The chain uses TRBV5-1 and TRBJ1-1; TRBD1 matches 8 bases. Per the germline V gene, CDR1 is SGHRS and CDR2 is YFSETQ. Unmatched junction bases numbered 5, after V lost 3 bases and J lost 1 base. The CDR3 is 15 residues long. The CDR3 spells CASSWTGLGNTEAFF. CDR3 coding DNA: TGCGCCAGCAGCTGGACAGGGTTGGGGAACACTGAAGCTTTCTTT.

By sample fraction, this clonotype is medium-sized. The gene calls are TRBV7-8 and TRBJ1-1, with 7 bases identical to TRBD1. J was trimmed by 3 bases and V by 5 bases; bases with no gene match: 6. The CDR3 is 14 amino acids. Germline V gene lookup returns CDR1 SGHVS and CDR2 FQNEAQ. CDR3 amino acids: CASSHRGTHTEAFF. CDR3 DNA sequence: TGTGCCAGCAGCCACAGGGGTACGCACACTGAAGCTTTCTTT.

This clonotype was seen a handful of times. CDR3 residues: CAWVPTYGQGGEQYF. DNA for the CDR3: TGTGCCTGGGTTCCTACTTATGGGCAGGGTGGCGAGCAGTACTTC. This sequence joins TRBV30 and TRBJ2-7; possibly TRBD1 for D (5 bases). The germline gives CDR1 GTSNPN, CDR2 SVGIG (reference sequence). The CDR3 extends over 15 amino acids. With 5 bases removed from V and 6 bases from J, the gap between germline ends came to 23 bases.

The genes are TRBV12-3 or TRBV12-4 and TRBJ2-2, with no clear D. The V end was cut by 4 bases, the J end by 5 bases, with 11 bases between. CDR3 length: 14 residues. CDR3 in amino acids: CASSYRTATGELFF. The CDR3 bases are TGTGCCAGCAGTTATCGGACCGCAACCGGGGAGCTGTTTTTT.

By frequency in the sample, this clonotype is medium-sized. This chain links TRBV5-1 with TRBJ1-1; TRBD1 aligns across 8 bases. Unmatched junction bases numbered 6, after V lost 1 base and J lost 4 bases. The CDR3 spans 15 residues. Germline CDR1 reads SGHRS; CDR2 reads YFSETQ. The CDR3 loop reads CASSLIQGGGTEAFF. The CDR3 nucleotides read TGCGCCAGCAGCTTGATACAGGGGGGTGGCACTGAAGCTTTCTTT.